This TCR beta chain was observed in a study of cytomegalovirus exposure and HLA in healthy donors. Study-wide findings and caveats: In a later analysis, HLA-associated TCR beta chains were more clonally expanded than equally common others.

The PCR made use of 60 Vbeta and 13 Jbeta primers. Clones were sequenced by immunoSEQ multiplex PCR, and TCRdb holds only the in-frame ones, with some missing. The data show under 200,000 clones, roughly three quarters seen once. With 5 bases removed from V and 2 bases from J, the gap between germline ends came to 7 bases. Germline V CDR1 and CDR2: MNHEY, SVGAGI. The CDR3 covers 13 residues. This clone was detected a few times. What it binds is not known. The source of this sequence is a man in his 60s in good health and CMV-seronegative. The gene calls are TRBV6-5 and TRBJ1-3, with D uncertain. Sequenced input: PBMCs. CDR3: CASSGRTGNTIYF. In nucleotides, the CDR3 is TGTGCCAGCAGTGGCAGGACTGGAAACACCATATATTTT.